The clone carrying this TCR beta chain was counted at least ten times. Its specificity is unknown. Original methodology: The authors used CDR3 differences across clinicopathological groups to build a distant-metastasis classifier for papillary thyroid cancer. TCRdb re-analyzed the PCR reads through MiXCR. The V and J calls follow TCRdb's processing rather than the paper's. The table shows 37,000 or so clones, with about 15% occurring only once. The germline V gene encodes CDR1 SEHNR and CDR2 FQNEAQ (reference sequence). The CDR3 runs 13 residues. Trimming stripped 7 bases from V and 6 bases from J, with 15 bases between. This sample was taken from a study of metastatic and nonmetastatic thyroid tumors. Study information: It was across blood and tumor or nodule tissue from malignant and benign thyroid patients that repertoires were compared.

Each patient came to thyroid surgery without any prior treatment (of any kind). Study-wide results and caveats: The reported finding was significantly higher TCR beta diversity in malignant thyroid tumors relative to benign nodules, in blood and tumor.

The sequence derives from a male donor with papillary thyroid cancer or a benign thyroid nodule (not recorded which). Some clones in this sample may be carry-over from other donors' samples. The chain combines TRBV7-9 with TRBJ1-1, with D maybe TRBD1 (5 bases). Sequenced input: blood. The DNA for the CDR3 is TGTGCCAGCAAAGTCGACAGTATGGCTGAAGCTTTCTTT. Protein sequence: CASKVDSMAEAFF.